The 30 T cell receptor beta chains below were found in one sample sequenced in a study of blood T cells in healthy people across ages. A second about 6 to 12 cycle PCR used barcoded and J-beta primers. TCRdb redid the calling of the 5' RACE reads with MiXCR, one entry per CDR3 protein. The sample consists of some 1,800,000 distinct CDR3 sequences, about two fifths of them appearing once. The sequenced material came from blood. Every receptor here comes from a human donor in good health.

The gene calls are TRBV7-2 and TRBJ1-2, with D uncertain. Germline lookup yields CDR1 SGHTA and CDR2 FQGNSA. The CDR3 extends over 14 amino acids. V was cut by 3 bases and J by 5 bases, with 13 bases left in between. CDR3: CASSFNTPWYGYTF. The CDR3, as DNA: TGTGCCAGCAGCTTTAACACACCGTGGTATGGCTACACCTTC.

This chain joins TRBV20-1 and TRBJ1-4; 7 nucleotides align to TRBD1. CDR3 length: 14 residues. V was clipped by 3 bases and J by 4 bases; unmatched bases: 5. Per germline, CDR1 DFQATT and CDR2 SNEGSKA (reference sequence). CDR3 DNA sequence: TGCAGTGCTAGTAGGGGGCAGATTAATGAAAAACTGTTTTTT. This gives the protein CSASRGQINEKLFF.

J is TRBJ2-3 and V is TRBV5-1; 11 bases fit TRBD2. Germline CDR1 and CDR2: SGHRS and YFSETQ. The V segment lost 2 bases and the J segment 5 bases; nucleotides outside the gene matches: 4. CDR3 length: 15 amino acids. CDR3 residues: CASSFSGGAEDTQYF. The CDR3 coding sequence is TGCGCCAGCAGCTTTAGCGGGGGGGCGGAAGATACGCAGTATTTT.

This clonotype was seen only once. This rearrangement joins TRBV12-3 or TRBV12-4 to TRBJ1-1; 9 bases align to TRBD1. The CDR3 contains 15 residues. The ends lost 5 bases at V and 4 bases at J; junction bases unmatched: 8. CDR3 DNA: TGTGCCAGCAGTGCCGGGACAGGGAGCGGCACTGAAGCTTTCTTT. Its protein is CASSAGTGSGTEAFF.

This chain uses TRBV4-3 with TRBJ2-1; 7 bases match TRBD1. J lost 3 bases, V lost 0 bases, and 2 bases had no gene match. Germline CDR1 LGHNA, CDR2 YSLEER. The CDR3 loop spans 15 amino acids. In DNA, the CDR3 is TGCGCCAGCAGCCAAGATAACAGGGGCTACAATGAGCAGTTCTTC. Residues: CASSQDNRGYNEQFF.

The rearrangement joins TRBV20-1 to TRBJ2-2; either TRBD1 or TRBD2 may supply D (5 bases each). V lost 5 bases, J lost 5 bases, and 15 bases lay in between. This CDR3 spans 14 amino acids. Germline CDR1 is DFQATT and CDR2 is SNEGSKA (reference sequence). This chain's CDR3 is CSARGARETGELFF. In nucleotides, the CDR3 is TGCAGTGCTCGGGGCGCGAGAGAGACCGGGGAGCTGTTTTTT.

The chain links TRBV4-1 to TRBJ2-5; 10 nucleotides align to TRBD2. The trim removed 2 bases at V and 5 bases at J, leaving 5 bases unmatched. This CDR3 spans 15 amino acids. Germline V lookup: CDR1 MGHRA, CDR2 YSYEKL. CDR3 sequence: CASSQRISGGETQYF. The CDR3 bases are TGCGCCAGCAGCCAACGGATTAGCGGGGGGGAGACCCAGTACTTC.

The V call is TRBV7-2, the J call TRBJ1-5, with D possibly being TRBD1 (5 bases). Germline V gene sequence: CDR1 SGHTA, CDR2 FQGNSA. The V and J ends lost 5 bases and 5 bases respectively, with 16 bases between them. The CDR3 extends over 15 amino acids. As DNA, the CDR3 is TGTGCCAGCAGCCCCCACCGGGACGGTTATCAGCCCCAGCATTTT. Its protein product is CASSPHRDGYQPQHF.

V usage is TRBV28 and J usage is TRBJ1-1; 7 bases map to TRBD1. The ends lost 4 bases at V and 5 bases at J; junction bases unmatched: 7. CDR1 is MDHEN, CDR2 SYDVKM, per germline. CDR3 size: 14 residues. The CDR3 DNA reads as TGTGCCAGCAGTTCACAGGGGATTTATACTGAAGCTTTCTTT. Amino acid sequence: CASSSQGIYTEAFF.

The CDR3 DNA is TGTGCCAGCAGTTGGGAAGGACAGACGAGCTCCTACAATGAGCAGTTCTTC. It yields the protein CASSWEGQTSSYNEQFF. The genes are TRBV12-3 or TRBV12-4 and TRBJ2-1; TRBD1 might be the D (6 bases). Trimming stripped 4 bases from V and 0 bases from J, with 16 bases between. This CDR3 is built from 17 residues.

The chain carries TRBV6-5 and TRBJ1-2; 8 bases match TRBD1. Germline trimming cut 6 bases from V and 0 bases from J; bases unmatched to any gene: 9. Germline V gives CDR1 MNHEY, CDR2 SVGAGI. The CDR3 has 16 amino acids. The CDR3 coding sequence is TGTGCCAGCAGCCCGGGACAGGCCCTGGCTAACTATGGCTACACCTTC. Protein: CASSPGQALANYGYTF.

This clonotype was detected only once. The chain couples TRBV7-8 to TRBJ2-3; 11 bases agree with TRBD1. The V gene's germline CDR1 is SGHVS and CDR2 FQNEAQ. CDR3 length: 14 amino acids. With 1 base clipped from V and 9 bases from J, the junction kept 3 bases outside the gene matches. CDR3 in DNA: TGTGCCAGCAGCTTAGTGGGACAGGGGGGAACGCAGTATTTT. Its translation is CASSLVGQGGTQYF. Based on the CDR3 plus reference TRBV7-8 and TRBJ2-3, the full variable domain is GAGVSQSPRYKVAKRGQDVALRCDPISGHVSLFWYQQALGQGPEFLTYFQNEAQLDKSGLPSDRFFAERPEGSVSTLKIQRTQQEDSAVYLCASSLVGQGGTQYFGPGTRLTVL.

The chain has TRBV25-1 and TRBJ1-1; D perhaps matches TRBD1 (5 bases). The germline gives CDR1 MGHDK, CDR2 SYGVNS. The length of the CDR3 is 11 residues. Trimming left V 7 bases short and J 4 bases short, with 7 bases between. The CDR3 DNA is TGTGCCAGCATAAGGGGCACTGAAGCTTTCTTT. Protein: CASIRGTEAFF.

The rearrangement links TRBV7-9 to TRBJ1-1; D gene uncertain. The germline V gene encodes CDR1 SEHNR and CDR2 FQNEAQ (reference sequence). The V and J ends lost 6 bases and 0 bases respectively, with 8 bases between them. The CDR3 extends over 13 amino acids. Written as DNA, the CDR3 is TGTGCCAGCAGTTTCTTGATGAACACTGAAGCTTTCTTT. It specifies CASSFLMNTEAFF. Full variable domain (outside the CDR3, taken from reference TRBV7-9 and TRBJ1-1): DTGVSQNPRHKITKRGQNVTFRCDPISEHNRLYWYRQTLGQGPEFLTYFQNEAQLEKSRLLSDRFSAERPKGSFSTLEIQRTEQGDSAMYLCASSFLMNTEAFFGQGTRLTVV.

The chain couples TRBV15 to TRBJ1-2; no clear D. The germline gives CDR1 LNHNV, CDR2 YYDKDF (reference sequence). The CDR3 runs to 15 residues. With 1 base removed from V and 2 bases from J, the gap between germline ends came to 11 bases. The CDR3 DNA follows: TGTGCCACCAGCAGAGGAGGAATAGACAACTATGGCTACACCTTC. This gives the protein CATSRGGIDNYGYTF.

This chain uses TRBV7-2 with TRBJ2-5; weak D call: TRBD1 (5 bases). The CDR3 length is 15 residues. In germline, CDR1 is SGHTA, CDR2 FQGNSA. The V end lost 1 base, the J end lost 5 bases, and 14 bases lay between the germline ends. This CDR3 is CASSLVPARVETQYF. The CDR3 coding sequence is TGTGCCAGCAGCTTAGTTCCCGCCAGGGTCGAGACCCAGTACTTC.

Here the CDR3 DNA reads TGTGCTAGTGGCCCCGGTCGAAGTTATGGCTACACCTTC. It codes for CASGPGRSYGYTF. The V call is TRBV12-5, the J call TRBJ1-2; D unclear. Germline V lookup: CDR1 LGHNT, CDR2 FRNRAP. CDR3 length: 13 amino acids. Between the trimmed V and J ends, which lost 6 bases and 5 bases, there was a span of 13 bases.

The V gene is TRBV2, the J gene TRBJ2-3, with 10 bases that match TRBD2. CDR1 is SNHLY, CDR2 FYNNEI, per germline. The junction had 6 bases not matched to a gene; V was cut back by 2 bases and J by 1 base. CDR3 size: 17 residues. CDR3 residues: CASSERPSGGGTDTQYF. CDR3 nucleotide sequence: TGTGCCAGCAGTGAACGCCCTAGCGGGGGCGGCACAGATACGCAGTATTTT.

A remark on this clonotype: A read error is possible here, since a much larger clone lies one base away. This chain joins TRBV4-1 and TRBJ2-6; D may be TRBD1 or TRBD2 (5 bases each). This CDR3 region has 18 residues. CDR1 is MGHRA, CDR2 YSYEKL, per germline. The CDR3 sequence is CASGQVGQGVSGANVLTF. The DNA for the CDR3 is TGCGCCAGCGGCCAAGTTGGCCAGGGAGTCTCTGGGGCCAACGTCCTGACTTTC.

A single count supports this clonotype. The chain employs TRBV5-1 and TRBJ2-4; 9 bases fit TRBD2. Trimming removed 3 bases from V and 13 bases from J; junction bases left unmatched: 11. Germline loops: CDR1 SGHRS, CDR2 YFSETQ. The CDR3 consists of 14 residues. CDR3 protein: CASSWTAQREEQYF. The CDR3 coding sequence is TGCGCCAGCAGCTGGACAGCCCAGCGGGAGGAGCAGTACTTC.

The chain combines TRBV29-1 with TRBJ2-1; 7 nucleotides align to TRBD1. Germline CDR1 SQVTM, CDR2 ANQGSEA. J lost 8 bases, V lost 5 bases, and 9 bases had no gene match. This CDR3 is built from 13 residues. The CDR3 spells CSVTSDRVDEQFF. Here the CDR3 DNA reads TGCAGCGTTACAAGTGACAGGGTAGATGAGCAGTTCTTC.

The gene calls are TRBV6-6 and TRBJ2-5; D is undetermined. The last part of the DNA fits TRBJ2-4 better; the J call may be wrong. The CDR3 has 13 amino acids. Germline CDR1 and CDR2: MNHNY and SVGAGI (reference sequence). The DNA of the CDR3 is TGTGCCAGCAACACGGTAGCCAAAAACATTCAGTACTTC. Protein: CASNTVAKNIQYF.

The gene calls are TRBV20-1 and TRBJ2-5; the D gene is possibly TRBD2 (7 bases). The J call may be mistaken, given a closer DNA end match to TRBJ2-7. CDR3 length equals 16 residues. Germline V gives CDR1 DFQATT, CDR2 SNEGSKA (reference sequence). The CDR3 DNA reads TGCAGTGCTAGGGACCCCTCGGTCCGAGGGGGGGCCGAGCAGTACTTC. Amino acids: CSARDPSVRGGAEQYF.

This clonotype came up a few times. V gene TRBV4-3 combines with J gene TRBJ1-6; a possible D gene is TRBD1 (6 bases). Germline CDR1 and CDR2: LGHNA and YSLEER. The V end was cut by 4 bases, the J end by 6 bases, with 16 bases between. CDR3 length: 16 residues. The CDR3 sequence: CASSPKVQGGNSPLHF. CDR3 bases: TGCGCCAGCAGCCCTAAGGTACAGGGCGGTAATTCACCCCTCCACTTT.

The table lists this clonotype with many counts. The chain has TRBV7-2 and TRBJ2-7; 7 bases fit TRBD1. With V trimmed by 9 bases and J by 0 bases, 8 bases remained unmatched. The length of the CDR3 is 14 residues. Germline CDR1 SGHTA, CDR2 FQGNSA. In DNA, the CDR3 is TGTGCCAGTAGTTTTCGGACAGGCTCCTACGAGCAGTACTTC. It yields the protein CASSFRTGSYEQYF. The entire variable domain, with the rest obtained from reference TRBV7-2 and TRBJ2-7, is as follows: GAGVSQSPSNKVTEKGKDVELRCDPISGHTALYWYRQSLGQGLEFLIYFQGNSAPDKSGLPSDRFSAERTGGSVSTLTIQRTQQEDSAVYLCASSFRTGSYEQYFGPGTRLTVT.

This clonotype was counted between two and nine times. The chain is built from TRBV7-2 and TRBJ2-7; 7 bases are a match to TRBD1. The CDR3 has 15 amino acids. The junction had 7 bases not matched to a gene; V was cut back by 2 bases and J by 3 bases. Germline CDR1 reads SGHTA; CDR2 reads FQGNSA. The CDR3 region is CASSLLGAGGYEQYF. The CDR3 DNA follows: TGTGCCAGCAGCTTATTAGGGGCAGGGGGCTACGAGCAGTACTTC.

The chain combines TRBV29-1 with TRBJ2-3; D is unclear. This CDR3 has 13 amino acids. Germline assignment: CDR1 SQVTM and CDR2 ANQGSEA. The V gene lost 6 bases and the J gene lost 0 bases, with 10 bases spanning the gap. The CDR3 DNA follows: TGCAGCGTCTCGACTGTAAGCACAGATACGCAGTATTTT. This encodes CSVSTVSTDTQYF.

The V gene is TRBV7-6, the J gene TRBJ2-1; no clear D. The V gene's germline CDR1 is SGHVS and CDR2 FNYEAQ. This CDR3 spans 15 amino acids. Trimming cost V 4 bases and J 0 bases, with 10 bases left between them. The CDR3 here is CASSSIQSSYNEQFF. As DNA, the CDR3 is TGTGCCAGCAGCTCAATACAGAGCTCCTACAATGAGCAGTTCTTC.

This clonotype came up a few times. Compared with germline, one end of the junction differs, possibly owing to a read error. The chain links TRBV20-1 to TRBJ2-1; TRBD1 matches 7 bases. This CDR3 is built from 14 residues. Looked up from germline, CDR1 is DFQATT and CDR2 is SNEGSKA (reference sequence). The CDR3 bases are TGCAGTGCTGGAGAGGGACAGTCCTACAATGAGCAGTTCTTC. Translated, it gives CSAGEGQSYNEQFF.

The J gene is TRBJ1-2, the V gene TRBV4-3; D call uncertain. Trimming removed 3 bases from V and 3 bases from J, with 14 bases in between. The CDR3 has 15 amino acids. CDR1 and CDR2 (germline): LGHNA, YSLEER. The CDR3 loop is CASSQNSGSDYGYTF. Here the CDR3 DNA reads TGCGCCAGCAGCCAGAATTCGGGGTCCGACTATGGCTACACCTTC.